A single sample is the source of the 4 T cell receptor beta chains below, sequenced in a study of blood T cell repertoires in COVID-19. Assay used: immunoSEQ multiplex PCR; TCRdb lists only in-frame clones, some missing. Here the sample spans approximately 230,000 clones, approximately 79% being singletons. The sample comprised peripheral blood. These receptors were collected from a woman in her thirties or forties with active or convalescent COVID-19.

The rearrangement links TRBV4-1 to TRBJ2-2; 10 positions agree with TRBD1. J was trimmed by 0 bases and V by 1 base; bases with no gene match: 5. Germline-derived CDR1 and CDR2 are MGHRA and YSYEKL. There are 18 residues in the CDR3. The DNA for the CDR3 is TGCGCCAGCAGCCAAGGGGGAGGACAGGGGGCGAACACCGGGGAGCTGTTTTTT. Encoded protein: CASSQGGGQGANTGELFF.

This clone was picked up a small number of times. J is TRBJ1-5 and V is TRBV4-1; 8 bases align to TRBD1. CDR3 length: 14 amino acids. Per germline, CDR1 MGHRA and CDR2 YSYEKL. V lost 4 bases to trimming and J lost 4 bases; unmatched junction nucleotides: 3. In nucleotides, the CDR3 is TGCGCCAGCAGCCTTGGACAGGGAAATCAGCCCCAGCATTTT. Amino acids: CASSLGQGNQPQHF.

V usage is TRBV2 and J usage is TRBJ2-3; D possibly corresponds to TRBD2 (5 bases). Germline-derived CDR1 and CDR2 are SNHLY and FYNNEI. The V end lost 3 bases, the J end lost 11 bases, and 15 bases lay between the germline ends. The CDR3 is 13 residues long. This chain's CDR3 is CASSDGSARGQYF. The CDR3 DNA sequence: TGTGCCAGCAGTGATGGTAGCGCCCGGGGGCAGTATTTT.

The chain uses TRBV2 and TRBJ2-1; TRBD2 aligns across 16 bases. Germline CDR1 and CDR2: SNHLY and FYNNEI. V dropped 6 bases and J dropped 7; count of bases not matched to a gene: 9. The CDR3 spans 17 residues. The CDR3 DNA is TGTGCCAGCAGCCTGGGACTAGCGGGGGGGCTGAGGAATGAGCAGTTCTTC. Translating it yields CASSLGLAGGLRNEQFF.